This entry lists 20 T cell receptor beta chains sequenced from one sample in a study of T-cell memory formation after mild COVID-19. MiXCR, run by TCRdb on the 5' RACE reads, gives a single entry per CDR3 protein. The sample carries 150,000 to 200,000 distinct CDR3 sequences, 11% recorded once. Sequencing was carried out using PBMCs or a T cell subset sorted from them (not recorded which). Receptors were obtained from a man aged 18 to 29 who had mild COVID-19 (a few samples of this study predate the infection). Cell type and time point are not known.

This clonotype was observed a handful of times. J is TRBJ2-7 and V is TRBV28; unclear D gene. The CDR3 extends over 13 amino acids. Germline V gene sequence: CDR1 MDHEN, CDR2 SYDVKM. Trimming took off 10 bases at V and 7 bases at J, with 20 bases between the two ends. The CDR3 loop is CATLDPSAGEQYF. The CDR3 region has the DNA TGTGCCACCCTGGATCCCTCTGCTGGGGAGCAGTACTTC.

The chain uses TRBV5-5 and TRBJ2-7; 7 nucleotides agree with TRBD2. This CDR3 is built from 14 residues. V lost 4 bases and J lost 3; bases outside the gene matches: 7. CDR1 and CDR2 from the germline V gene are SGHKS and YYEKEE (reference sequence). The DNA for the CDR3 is TGTGCCAGCAGCCTGGTGGGAGGGGTCTACGAGCAGTACTTC. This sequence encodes CASSLVGGVYEQYF.

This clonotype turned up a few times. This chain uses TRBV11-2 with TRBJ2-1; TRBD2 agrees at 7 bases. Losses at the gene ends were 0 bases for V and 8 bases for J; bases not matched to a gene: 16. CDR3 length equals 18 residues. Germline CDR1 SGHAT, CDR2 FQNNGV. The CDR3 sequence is CASSLESVAAGWPYEQFF. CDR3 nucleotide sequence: TGTGCCAGCAGCTTAGAGAGTGTTGCAGCGGGGTGGCCGTATGAGCAGTTCTTC.

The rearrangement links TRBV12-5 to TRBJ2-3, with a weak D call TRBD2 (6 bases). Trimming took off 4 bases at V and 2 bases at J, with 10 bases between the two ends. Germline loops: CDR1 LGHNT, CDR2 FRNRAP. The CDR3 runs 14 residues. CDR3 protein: CASGSRTNTDTQYF. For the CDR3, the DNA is TGTGCTAGTGGTTCAAGGACTAACACAGATACGCAGTATTTT.

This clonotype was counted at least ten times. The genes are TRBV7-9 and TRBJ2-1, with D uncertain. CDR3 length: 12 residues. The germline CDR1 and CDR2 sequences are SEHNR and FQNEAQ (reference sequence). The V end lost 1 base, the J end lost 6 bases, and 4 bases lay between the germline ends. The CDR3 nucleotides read TGTGCCAGCAGCTTAGTTCCCAATGAGCAGTTCTTC. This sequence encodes CASSLVPNEQFF.

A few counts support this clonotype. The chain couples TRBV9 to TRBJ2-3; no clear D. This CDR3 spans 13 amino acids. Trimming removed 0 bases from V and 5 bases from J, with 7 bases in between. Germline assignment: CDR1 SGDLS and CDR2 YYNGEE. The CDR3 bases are TGTGCCAGCAGCGTAGGGCAACTAGATACGCAGTATTTT. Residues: CASSVGQLDTQYF.

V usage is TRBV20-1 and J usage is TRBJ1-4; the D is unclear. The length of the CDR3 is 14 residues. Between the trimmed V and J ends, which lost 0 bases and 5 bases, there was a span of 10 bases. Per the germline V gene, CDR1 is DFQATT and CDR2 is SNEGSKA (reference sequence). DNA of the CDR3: TGCAGTGCTAGAGATGTGGCCCAGAATGAAAAACTGTTTTTT. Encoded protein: CSARDVAQNEKLFF.

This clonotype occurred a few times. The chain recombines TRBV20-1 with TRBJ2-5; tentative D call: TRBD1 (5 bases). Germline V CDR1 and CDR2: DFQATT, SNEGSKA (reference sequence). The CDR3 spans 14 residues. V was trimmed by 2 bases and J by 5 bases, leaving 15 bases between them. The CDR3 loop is CSARTLVGAETQYF. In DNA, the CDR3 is TGCAGTGCTAGAACCCTAGTTGGGGCGGAGACCCAGTACTTC.

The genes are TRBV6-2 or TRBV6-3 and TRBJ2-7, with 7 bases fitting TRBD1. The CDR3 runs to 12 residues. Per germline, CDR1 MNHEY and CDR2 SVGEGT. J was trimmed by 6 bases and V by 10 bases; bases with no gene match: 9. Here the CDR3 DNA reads TGTGCCACCCAGGAGGCAGGGGGCGAGCAGTACGTC. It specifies CATQEAGGEQYV.

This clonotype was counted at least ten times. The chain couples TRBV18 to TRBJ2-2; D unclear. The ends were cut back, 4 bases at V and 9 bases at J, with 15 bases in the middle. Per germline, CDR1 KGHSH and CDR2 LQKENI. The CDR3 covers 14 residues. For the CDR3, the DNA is TGTGCCAGCTCACTCATGACTGGCGGACGGGAGCTGTTTTTT. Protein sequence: CASSLMTGGRELFF. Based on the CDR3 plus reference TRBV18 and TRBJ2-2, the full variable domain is NAGVMQNPRHLVRRRGQEARLRCSPMKGHSHVYWYRQLPEEGLKFMVYLQKENIIDESGMPKERFSAEFPKEGPSILRIQQVVRGDSAAYFCASSLMTGGRELFFGEGSRLTVL.

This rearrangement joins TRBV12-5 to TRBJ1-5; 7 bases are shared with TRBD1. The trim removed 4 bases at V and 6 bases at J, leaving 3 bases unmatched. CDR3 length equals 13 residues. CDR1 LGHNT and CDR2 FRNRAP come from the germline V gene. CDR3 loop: CASGWTGGQPQHF. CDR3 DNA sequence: TGTGCTAGTGGTTGGACAGGCGGTCAGCCCCAGCATTTT.

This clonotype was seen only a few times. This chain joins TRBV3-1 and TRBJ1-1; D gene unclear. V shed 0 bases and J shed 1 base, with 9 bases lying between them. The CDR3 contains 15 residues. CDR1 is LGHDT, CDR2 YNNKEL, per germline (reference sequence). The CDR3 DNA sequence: TGTGCCAGCAGCCAAGAAGGAGGCCCGAACACTGAAGCTTTCTTT. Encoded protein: CASSQEGGPNTEAFF.

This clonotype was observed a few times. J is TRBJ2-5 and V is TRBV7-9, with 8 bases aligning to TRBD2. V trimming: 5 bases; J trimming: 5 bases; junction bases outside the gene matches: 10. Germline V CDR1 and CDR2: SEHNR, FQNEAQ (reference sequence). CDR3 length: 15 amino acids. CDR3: CASSPGSGGSETQYF. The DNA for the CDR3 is TGTGCCAGCAGCCCGGGAAGCGGGGGCTCGGAGACCCAGTACTTC.

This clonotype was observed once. CDR3 in amino acids: CASSLAGGTYEQYF. CDR3 DNA sequence: TGCGCCAGCAGCTTGGCCGGGGGAACCTACGAGCAGTACTTC. This chain connects TRBV5-1 to TRBJ2-7; tentative D call: TRBD2 (6 bases). V lost 0 bases, J lost 2 bases, and 9 bases lay in between. This CDR3 is built from 14 residues. Germline CDR1 reads SGHRS; CDR2 reads YFSETQ.

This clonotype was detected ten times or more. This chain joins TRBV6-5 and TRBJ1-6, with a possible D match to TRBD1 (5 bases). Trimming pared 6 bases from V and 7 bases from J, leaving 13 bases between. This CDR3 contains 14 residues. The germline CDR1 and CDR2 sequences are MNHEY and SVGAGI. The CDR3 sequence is CASRKRDRNSPLHF. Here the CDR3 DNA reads TGTGCCAGCAGAAAACGGGACCGGAATTCACCCCTCCACTTT.

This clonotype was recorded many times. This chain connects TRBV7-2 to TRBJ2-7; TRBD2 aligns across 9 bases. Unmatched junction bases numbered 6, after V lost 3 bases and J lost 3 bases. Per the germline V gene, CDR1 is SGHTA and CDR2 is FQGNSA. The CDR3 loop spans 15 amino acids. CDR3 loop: CASSFSGGPFYEQYV. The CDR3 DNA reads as TGTGCCAGCAGCTTTAGCGGGGGACCGTTCTACGAGCAGTACGTC.

The CDR3 loop reads CASSGAGSLQETQYF. The CDR3 DNA follows: TGTGCCAGCAGCGGAGCGGGGAGCCTCCAAGAGACCCAGTACTTC. V gene TRBV5-5 combines with J gene TRBJ2-5; 7 bases fit TRBD2. J was trimmed by 1 base and V by 4 bases; bases with no gene match: 7. CDR3 length equals 15 residues. Germline V gives CDR1 SGHKS, CDR2 YYEKEE (reference sequence).

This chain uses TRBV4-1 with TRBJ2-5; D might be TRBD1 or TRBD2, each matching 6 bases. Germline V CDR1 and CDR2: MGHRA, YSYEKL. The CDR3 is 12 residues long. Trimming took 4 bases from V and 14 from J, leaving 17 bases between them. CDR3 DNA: TGCGCCAGCAGCCCCCCCGGGGGACATCAATACTTC. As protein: CASSPPGGHQYF.

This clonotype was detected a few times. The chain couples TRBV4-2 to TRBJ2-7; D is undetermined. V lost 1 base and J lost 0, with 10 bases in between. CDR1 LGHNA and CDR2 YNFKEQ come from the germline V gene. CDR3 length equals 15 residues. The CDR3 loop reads CASSQAETRSYEQYF. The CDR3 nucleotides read TGTGCCAGCAGCCAAGCGGAGACTCGCTCCTACGAGCAGTACTTC.

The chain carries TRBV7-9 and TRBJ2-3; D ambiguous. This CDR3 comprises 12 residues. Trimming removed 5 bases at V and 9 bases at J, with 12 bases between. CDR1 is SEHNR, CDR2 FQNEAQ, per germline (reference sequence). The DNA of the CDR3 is TGTGCCAGCAGCACAGATGGCTACACGCAGTATTTT. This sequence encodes CASSTDGYTQYF.